The 21 T cell receptor beta chains listed next were all sequenced from one sample in a study of long-term antiretroviral therapy in people with HIV. The libraries were made with immunoSEQ v3.0 at survey level. The method was immunoSEQ multiplex PCR; TCRdb's version includes in-frame clones alone and lacks a portion of them. The sample contains about 27,000 clones, 82% of which appear only once. The sample here was unsorted PBMCs, taken 0.8 years before starting antiretroviral therapy. These receptors all stem from a man between 18 and 35 years old with HIV.

In this sample, this clone turned up a few times. V and J are TRBV19 and TRBJ1-5; D uncertain. V dropped 9 bases and J dropped 0 bases, with 12 bases sitting between them. The CDR3 extends over 14 amino acids. Germline CDR1 reads LNHDA; CDR2 reads SQIVND (reference sequence). CDR3 in amino acids: CASKDTNSNQPQHF. CDR3 DNA sequence: TGTGCCAGCAAAGACACCAATAGCAATCAGCCCCAGCATTTT.

The chain links TRBV30 to TRBJ2-4; weak D call: TRBD2 (7 bases). This CDR3 contains 14 residues. CDR1 is GTSNPN, CDR2 SVGIG, per germline (reference sequence). The germline V and J ends were trimmed by 0 bases and 6 bases, with 12 bases remaining between them. The CDR3 spells CAWSVGGGGNIQYF. Here the CDR3 DNA reads TGTGCCTGGAGTGTAGGGGGAGGGGGAAACATTCAGTACTTC.

The V and J genes are TRBV30 and TRBJ2-1, with D possibly TRBD2 on 7 matching bases. Trimming cost V 0 bases and J 10 bases, with 16 bases left between them. Germline CDR1 and CDR2: GTSNPN and SVGIG (reference sequence). CDR3 length: 14 residues. The CDR3 DNA is TGTGCCTGGAGTGTGGGGGCGGGGGAGGACGAGCAGTTCTTC. This translates into CAWSVGAGEDEQFF.

The chain couples TRBV7-2 to TRBJ1-4, with D possibly TRBD1 on 5 matching bases. Trimming shortened V by 3 bases and J by 5 bases, and 13 bases separated the two germline ends. Germline CDR1 reads SGHTA; CDR2 reads FQGNSA. CDR3 length equals 15 residues. CDR3 in DNA: TGTGCCAGCAGCTTCCGGGGCCTGGGGAATGAAAAACTGTTTTTT. Translation gives CASSFRGLGNEKLFF.

V gene TRBV27 combines with J gene TRBJ1-6; D is possibly TRBD1 (6 bases). Germline V gives CDR1 MNHEY, CDR2 SMNVEV (reference sequence). V dropped 5 bases and J dropped 7 bases, with 18 bases sitting between them. There are 16 residues in the CDR3. DNA for the CDR3: TGTGCCAGCAGTCTCGCAAGGGCAGGGGCAAATTCACCCCTCCACTTT. This translates into CASSLARAGANSPLHF.

The V gene is TRBV9, the J gene TRBJ1-1; D remains unclear. The germline V and J ends were trimmed by 0 bases and 3 bases, with 6 bases remaining between them. Germline CDR1 reads SGDLS; CDR2 reads YYNGEE. This CDR3 has 13 residues. CDR3 loop: CASSVEGDTEAFF. The DNA for the CDR3 is TGTGCCAGCAGCGTAGAAGGAGACACTGAAGCTTTCTTT.

This chain connects TRBV5-1 to TRBJ2-7; D possibly uses TRBD1 or TRBD2 (6 bases each). Per the germline V gene, CDR1 is SGHRS and CDR2 is YFSETQ. V lost 5 bases, J lost 4 bases, and 13 bases lay in between. This CDR3 is 13 amino acids long. CDR3 protein: CASSIQGGYEQYF. Written as DNA, the CDR3 is TGCGCCAGCAGTATCCAAGGGGGGTACGAGCAGTACTTC.

V gene TRBV5-4 combines with J gene TRBJ1-2, with 7 bases lining up with TRBD1. This CDR3 spans 15 amino acids. V shed 2 bases and J 2 bases; nucleotides not matched to a gene: 6. The V gene's germline CDR1 is SGHNT and CDR2 YYREEE (reference sequence). CDR3 amino acids: CASSLTQTGNYGYTF. CDR3 nucleotides: TGTGCCAGCAGCTTAACCCAGACAGGGAACTATGGCTACACCTTC.

There are a few counts of this clone. This chain connects TRBV29-1 to TRBJ1-2; D not resolved. In germline, CDR1 is SQVTM, CDR2 ANQGSEA. The CDR3 consists of 13 residues. V lost 8 bases and J lost 0, with 13 bases in between. CDR3 in amino acids: CSTAGSSNYGYTF. In nucleotides, the CDR3 is TGCAGCACTGCAGGTAGTTCTAACTATGGCTACACCTTC.

This chain uses TRBV29-1 with TRBJ1-1, with 12 bases that match TRBD1. This CDR3 spans 17 amino acids. Germline CDR1 and CDR2: SQVTM and ANQGSEA. With 4 bases clipped from V and 4 bases from J, the junction kept 13 bases outside the gene matches. The CDR3: CSVGGVRDRGPSTEAFF. CDR3 DNA: TGCAGCGTTGGAGGAGTCCGGGACAGGGGGCCTTCCACTGAAGCTTTCTTT.

This chain links TRBV14 with TRBJ2-7, with a possible D match to TRBD1 (5 bases). V lost 1 base to trimming and J lost 5 bases, with 15 bases between them. The CDR3 is made up of 15 amino acids. Germline CDR1 SGHDN, CDR2 FVKESK. The CDR3 reads CASSQVDKGSHEQYF. CDR3 DNA: TGTGCCAGCAGCCAAGTGGACAAGGGGTCTCACGAGCAGTACTTC.

The V gene is TRBV27, the J gene TRBJ2-7; the D gene is possibly TRBD1 (6 bases). The germline V gene has CDR1 MNHEY and CDR2 SMNVEV (reference sequence). Trimming cost V 3 bases and J 4 bases, with 16 bases left between them. The CDR3 consists of 15 residues. As DNA, the CDR3 is TGTGCCAGCAGTTTGATGGCAGGGGTCGTGTACGAGCAGTACTTC. Its translation: CASSLMAGVVYEQYF.

The genes are TRBV4-1 and TRBJ2-1, with TRBD1 matching 11 bases. The germline V gene encodes CDR1 MGHRA and CDR2 YSYEKL. The CDR3 covers 18 residues. V shed 4 bases and J 1 base; nucleotides not matched to a gene: 9. CDR3 nucleotides: TGCGCCAGCAGCCGTGGACAGGGGGCGAGGGGGTCCTACAATGAGCAGTTCTTC. As protein: CASSRGQGARGSYNEQFF.

The gene calls are TRBV28 and TRBJ1-5; perhaps TRBD1 as D (6 bases). V shed 2 bases and J shed 1 base, with 15 bases lying between them. Germline lookup yields CDR1 MDHEN and CDR2 SYDVKM. The CDR3 loop spans 17 amino acids. CDR3 in DNA: TGTGCCAGCAGTTTAGGGCAGGGGTCGGGGAGCAATCAGCCCCAGCATTTT. Protein product: CASSLGQGSGSNQPQHF.

The V gene is TRBV19, the J gene TRBJ1-2; 7 bases agree with TRBD1. Germline assignment: CDR1 LNHDA and CDR2 SQIVND (reference sequence). The CDR3 is 14 amino acids. The V segment lost 3 bases and the J segment 4 bases; nucleotides outside the gene matches: 5. The CDR3 loop reads CASSIVTGVYGYTF. The DNA of the CDR3 is TGTGCCAGTAGTATCGTTACAGGGGTCTATGGCTACACCTTC.

The V call is TRBV5-6, the J call TRBJ1-5; D might be TRBD1 (5 bases). The CDR3 runs 14 residues. The germline V gene encodes CDR1 SGHDT and CDR2 YYEEEE. Trimming shortened V by 3 bases and J by 2 bases, and 9 bases separated the two germline ends. The CDR3 protein is CASSSEGRNQPQHF. CDR3 nucleotide sequence: TGTGCCAGCAGCTCCGAGGGACGCAATCAGCCCCAGCATTTT.

This clone was seen only a few times. The gene calls are TRBV9 and TRBJ1-3; D unresolved. This CDR3 contains 12 residues. Germline CDR1 is SGDLS and CDR2 is YYNGEE. Trimming removed 5 bases from V and 8 bases from J, with 11 bases in between. CDR3 amino acids: CASSSSYHTIYF. The CDR3, as DNA: TGTGCCAGCAGTTCCAGTTACCACACCATATATTTT.

The chain joins TRBV6-1 to TRBJ1-4; D not certain. Germline V gene data show CDR1 as MNHNS and CDR2 as SASEGT. The CDR3 sequence is 13 residues long. Between the trimmed V and J ends, which lost 6 bases and 8 bases, there was a span of 13 bases. The CDR3 DNA sequence: TGTGCCAGCAGAGGCAGATGGCAGGAAAAACTGTTTTTT. It codes for CASRGRWQEKLFF.

The chain carries TRBV30 and TRBJ2-3, with TRBD2 as a possible D gene (6 bases). Per germline, CDR1 GTSNPN and CDR2 SVGIG (reference sequence). The CDR3 sequence is 16 residues long. V lost 1 base, J lost 2 bases, and 16 bases lay in between. Here the CDR3 reads CAWSGLGSGATDTQYF. The CDR3 nucleotides read TGTGCCTGGAGTGGGCTTGGTAGCGGCGCCACAGATACGCAGTATTTT.

This clone was seen a handful of times. The rearrangement joins TRBV6-1 to TRBJ1-5; 8 positions match TRBD1. CDR1 and CDR2 from the germline V gene are MNHNS and SASEGT. CDR3 length: 15 residues. The ends lost 3 bases at V and 6 bases at J; junction bases unmatched: 7. The CDR3 reads CASSDAGGEGQPQHF. The CDR3 DNA reads TGTGCCAGCAGTGACGCAGGGGGCGAGGGTCAGCCCCAGCATTTT.

This clone has only a few counts. Here the CDR3 reads CASSSRGTGELFF. For the CDR3, the DNA is TGTGCCAGCAGTTCCAGGGGAACCGGGGAGCTGTTTTTT. The chain has TRBV6-5 and TRBJ2-2; tentative D call: TRBD1 (6 bases). The CDR3 is 13 residues long. The germline V gene has CDR1 MNHEY and CDR2 SVGAGI. Trimming removed 4 bases at V and 5 bases at J, with 8 bases between.